This T cell receptor (beta chain) was sequenced in a study of technical replicates of blood from four donors (dated by TCRdb to 2017 to 2019). According to the germline V gene, CDR1 reads MGHRA and CDR2 reads YSYEKL. The CDR3 spans 16 residues, from the cysteine through the phenylalanine. Just CDR3 DNA is preserved here, 48 bases in frame from base 1. V is reduced by 5 bases and J by 0 bases, leaving a spacing of 16 bases between them. The table lists this clone with a count of one. What this receptor recognizes is not known. Base qualities are not provided; no much larger clone lies one nucleotide away. Library generation was performed with the immunoSEQ multiplex PCR assay. This immuneACCESS table, as held by TCRdb, lists in-frame sequences with V and J called but not all clones. Of the missing ones, under half trace to an unresolved V gene in checked studies; the others have no known cause. This sample gives some 80,000 clones in total; around 97% of them show up just once. In total, the top ten clones hold around 0.18% of the sample.

This TCR came from a human donor in good health. Material: T cells isolated from PBMCs. Rearrangement joined TRBV4-1 to TRBJ1-1; a tentative D match to TRBD1 spans 5 bases. The nucleotide sequence reads TGCGCCAGCAGCATACCTTCGGGACTGATGAACACTGAAGCTTTCTTT. It is translated as CASSIPSGLMNTEAFF.